The present T cell receptor beta chain was sequenced within a study of breast tumors, draining lymph nodes, adjacent tissues. Using its own MiXCR run on the multiplex PCR reads, TCRdb lists one record per CDR3 protein. This table holds about 180,000 distinct CDR3 sequences, 25% to 40% found once. This clonotype was seen ten or more times. Its antigen remains unidentified. Samples came from axillary lymph nodes draining the breast cancer. Study-level points and caveats: Data only fit, rather than demonstrated, lymph node origin of most tumor T cells.

This TCR was recovered from a female donor with breast cancer. Some clones in this sample may be carry-over from other donors' samples. Material: axillary lymph node tissue.

The CDR3: CASSVPGGTYEQYF. CDR3 coding DNA: TGTGCCAGTAGTGTGCCAGGGGGGACGTACGAGCAGTACTTC. The chain has TRBV19 and TRBJ2-7; TRBD1 is a possible D gene (7 bases). V gave up 5 bases and J gave up 4 bases, with 15 bases separating them. This CDR3 is built from 14 residues. The germline V gene encodes CDR1 LNHDA and CDR2 SQIVND (reference sequence).